This record concerns one T cell receptor (beta chain) sequence. The antigen remains unidentified. The sample is drawn from a study of regulatory T cells in long-lasting Graves disease. The study, taken as a whole, reports: Repertoires from persistent disease leaned toward TRBV28, TRBJ1-2 and TRBJ2-5. Patients with persistent Graves' had lower TCR diversity than newly diagnosed patients.

According to the study, TCR beta libraries were built with iRepertoire HTBI primers and CDR3-region Arm-PCR. MiXCR, run by TCRdb on the multiplex PCR reads, gives a single entry per CDR3 protein. The sample records 350,000 to 400,000 distinct CDR3 sequences, under 20% being singletons. The CDR3 is made up of 15 amino acids. The germline V gene encodes CDR1 MNHGY and CDR2 SVAAGI. J was trimmed by 7 bases and V by 3 bases; bases with no gene match: 7. Time point denoted: newly diagnosed GD, antithyroid drugs for less than 3 months. PBMCs were the source of the RNA used for TCR sequencing. These data were also filed under a second study, of T cells in Graves' hyperthyroidism and ophthalmopathy. Per that study: Hyperthyroidism patients were newly diagnosed, had disease duration under 2 months, and were aged 18 to 65 years. Among clonotypes expanded in thyroid above 0.001, most were also found in blood.

V usage is TRBV6-9 and J usage is TRBJ1-2; 11 bases match TRBD1. This clonotype was sampled from a woman between 18 and 30 years old with Graves disease. This sample comprised peripheral blood mononuclear cells (PBMCs), obtained at new diagnosis, from a patient treated with antithyroid drugs. The CDR3 reads CASSYVRTGGVGYTF. CDR3 bases: TGTGCCAGCAGTTACGTCCGGACAGGGGGCGTTGGCTACACCTTC.